Below, 7 T cell receptor beta chains from the same sample are listed, as sequenced in a study of Tregs in tolerant kidney transplant recipients (dated by TCRdb to between 2018 and 2021). This specimen's time point label, per the study, means: blood sample drawn before combined kidney and bone marrow transplant. The library was prepared using the immunoSEQ multiplex PCR assay. TCRdb retrieved this table from immuneACCESS and kept in-frame rearrangements only. Not all clones are present; in checked studies, unresolved V genes account for under half, and no reason is known for the remainder. The sample table includes about 52,000 clones. Of the sample, about 0.83% is held by the ten largest clones. The sample was CD4+ T cells from blood, taken before the transplant. The receptors were gathered from a human donor who received a combined kidney and bone marrow transplant.

On this clone itself: The CDR3 end lies 3 residues beyond the end of the read and is filled in from the germline J gene. The rearrangement links TRBV2 to TRBJ2-3; TRBD2 matches 10 bases. The CDR3 is made up of 14 amino acids. The V gene's germline CDR1 is SNHLY and CDR2 FYNNEI. V lost 8 bases to trimming and J lost 4 bases; unmatched junction nucleotides: 6. The part of the CDR3 DNA that was read is TGTGCCAGCTCCCTAGCGGGAGAGGCAGATACG. Amino acid sequence: CASSLAGEADT. The CDR3 reads in full as CASSLAGEADTQYF.

Notes on this clone: The read comes to an end 3 residues before the CDR3 does, leaving the germline J gene to fill in the end. The genes are TRBV5-6 and TRBJ1-1; maybe TRBD1 (5 bases). The ends were cut back, 7 bases at V and 4 bases at J, with 17 bases in the middle. The CDR3 covers 14 residues. Germline assignment: CDR1 SGHDT and CDR2 YYEEEE. The DNA read from the CDR3 is TGTGCCAGCGGGGGAGTGGGGGGGGTCACTGAA. This codes for CASGGVGGVTE. The full CDR3 protein reads CASGGVGGVTEAFF.

In the case of this clone: The read comes to an end 3 residues before the CDR3 does, leaving the germline J gene to fill in the end. The rearrangement joins TRBV11-3 to TRBJ2-3; D is perhaps TRBD2 (6 bases). Germline loops: CDR1 SGHNT, CDR2 YENEEA. CDR3 length equals 15 residues. Trimming took 0 bases from V and 5 from J, leaving 12 bases between them. The CDR3 DNA, read in part, is TGTGCCAGCAGCTTAGATGGGGGAGCGGGAGATACG. Protein: CASSLDGGAGDT. The CDR3 in full is CASSLDGGAGDTQYF. Filled out from reference TRBV11-3 and TRBJ2-3, the complete variable domain reads EAGVVQSPRYKIIEKKQPVAFWCNPISGHNTLYWYLQNLGQGPELLIRYENEEAVDDSQLPKDRFSAERLKGVDSTLKIQPAELGDSAVYLCASSLDGGAGDTQYFGPGTRLTVL.

Concerning this clone itself: The CDR3 end lies 3 residues beyond the end of the read and is filled in from the germline J gene. The chain employs TRBV18 and TRBJ1-3, with D perhaps matching TRBD1 (5 bases). The V and J ends lost 2 bases and 4 bases respectively, with 9 bases between them. CDR1 is KGHSH, CDR2 LQKENI, per germline. The CDR3 length is 14 residues. Here the CDR3 reads CASSPGAQGNTIYF. The part of the CDR3 DNA that was read is TGTGCCAGCTCACCAGGGGCGCAAGGAAACACC.

Remarks on this clone: The CDR3 is cut off 3 residues early in the read; its end comes from the germline J gene. The rearrangement uses TRBV19 and TRBJ2-3; a possible D gene is TRBD1 (6 bases). Germline CDR1 reads LNHDA; CDR2 reads SQIVND (reference sequence). The V end was cut by 2 bases, the J end by 1 base, with 13 bases between. The CDR3 has 16 amino acids. The sequenced CDR3 bases are TGTGCCAGTAGTATATCTTCAGGGGTCGGCACAGATACG. Encoded protein: CASSISSGVGTDT. The entire CDR3 is CASSISSGVGTDTQYF. Drawing the rest from reference TRBV19 and TRBJ2-3, the complete variable domain is DGGITQSPKYLFRKEGQNVTLSCEQNLNHDAMYWYRQDPGQGLRLIYYSQIVNDFQKGDIAEGYSVSREKKESFPLTVTSAQKNPTAFYLCASSISSGVGTDTQYFGPGTRLTVL.

Comments on this clone: The CDR3 end lies 3 residues beyond the end of the read and is filled in from the germline J gene. This chain uses TRBV7-9 with TRBJ1-2; D unclear. V was pared by 5 bases and J by 3 bases, with 13 bases between. Germline V gene lookup returns CDR1 SEHNR and CDR2 FQNEAQ (reference sequence). CDR3 length: 14 amino acids. CDR3 amino acids: CASSPKSGDYGYTF. Incomplete CDR3 DNA: TGTGCCAGCAGCCCCAAATCGGGTGACTATGGC.

Comments on this clone: The read terminates 3 residues ahead of where the CDR3 ends, so the germline J gene completes it. The V and J genes are TRBV7-8 and TRBJ1-2, with 7 bases aligning to TRBD1. The CDR3 is 17 amino acids. Trimming took 4 bases from V and 3 from J; bases not matched to a gene: 14. The germline CDR1 and CDR2 sequences are SGHVS and FQNEAQ. CDR3 protein: CASSWAPAHRGDYGYTF. The covered CDR3 bases are TGTGCCAGCAGCTGGGCCCCGGCGCACAGGGGAGACTATGGC.